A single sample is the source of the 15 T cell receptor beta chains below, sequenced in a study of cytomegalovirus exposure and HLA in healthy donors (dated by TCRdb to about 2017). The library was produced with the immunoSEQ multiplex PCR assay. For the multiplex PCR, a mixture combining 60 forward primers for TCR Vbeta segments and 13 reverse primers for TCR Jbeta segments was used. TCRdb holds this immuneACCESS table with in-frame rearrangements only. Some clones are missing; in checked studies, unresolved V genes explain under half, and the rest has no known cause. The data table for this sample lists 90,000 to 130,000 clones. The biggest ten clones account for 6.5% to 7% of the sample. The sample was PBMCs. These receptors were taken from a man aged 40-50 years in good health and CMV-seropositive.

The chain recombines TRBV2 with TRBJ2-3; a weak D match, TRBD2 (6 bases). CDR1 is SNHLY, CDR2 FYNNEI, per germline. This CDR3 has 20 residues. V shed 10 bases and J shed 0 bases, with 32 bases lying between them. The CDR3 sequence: CANSGGDSLKKKQSTDTQYF. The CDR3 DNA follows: TGTGCCAACTCGGGTGGGGACTCACTTAAAAAGAAACAAAGCACAGATACGCAGTATTTT.

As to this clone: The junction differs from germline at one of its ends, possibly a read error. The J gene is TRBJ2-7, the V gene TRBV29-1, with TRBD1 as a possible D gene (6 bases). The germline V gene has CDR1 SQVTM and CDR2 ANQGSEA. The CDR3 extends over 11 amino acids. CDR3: CSVEVQLDRFF. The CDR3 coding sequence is TGCAGCGTTGAAGTCCAGCTTGACAGGTTCTTC.

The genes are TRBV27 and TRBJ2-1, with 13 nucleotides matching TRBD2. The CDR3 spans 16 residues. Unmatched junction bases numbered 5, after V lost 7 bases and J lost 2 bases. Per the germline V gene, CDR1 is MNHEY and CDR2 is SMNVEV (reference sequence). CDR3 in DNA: TGTGCCAGCACGGGACTAGCGGGGAACACCTACAATGAGCAGTTCTTC. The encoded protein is CASTGLAGNTYNEQFF.

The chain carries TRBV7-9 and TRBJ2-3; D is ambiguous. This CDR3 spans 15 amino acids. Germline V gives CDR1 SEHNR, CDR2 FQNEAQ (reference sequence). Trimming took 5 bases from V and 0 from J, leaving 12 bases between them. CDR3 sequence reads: CASSHDSSSTDTQYF. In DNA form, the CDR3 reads TGTGCCAGCAGCCACGACTCCTCTAGCACAGATACGCAGTATTTT.

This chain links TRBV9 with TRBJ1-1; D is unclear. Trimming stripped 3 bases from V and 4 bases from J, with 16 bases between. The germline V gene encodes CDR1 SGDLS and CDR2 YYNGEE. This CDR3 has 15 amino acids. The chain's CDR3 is CASSAGRTGRTEAFF. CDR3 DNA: TGTGCCAGCAGCGCTGGGAGGACGGGCCGCACTGAAGCTTTCTTT.

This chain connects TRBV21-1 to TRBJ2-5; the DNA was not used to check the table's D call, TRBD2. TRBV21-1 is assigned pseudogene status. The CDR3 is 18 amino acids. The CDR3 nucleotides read TGTGCCAGCAGCAATGAACTAGCGGGAGATGAGGATATGGAGACCCAGTACTTC. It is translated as CASSNELAGDEDMETQYF.

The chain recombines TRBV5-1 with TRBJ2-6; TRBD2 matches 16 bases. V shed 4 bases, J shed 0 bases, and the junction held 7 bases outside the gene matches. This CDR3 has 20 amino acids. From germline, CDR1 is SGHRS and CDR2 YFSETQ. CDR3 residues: CASSGGLAGGGYSGANVLTF. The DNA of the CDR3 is TGCGCCAGCAGCGGGGGACTAGCGGGAGGGGGTTACTCTGGGGCCAACGTCCTGACTTTC.

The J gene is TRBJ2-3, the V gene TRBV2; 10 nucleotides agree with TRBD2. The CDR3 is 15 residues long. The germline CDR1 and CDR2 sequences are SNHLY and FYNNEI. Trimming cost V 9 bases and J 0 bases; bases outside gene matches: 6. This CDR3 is CARTELAGSTDTQYF. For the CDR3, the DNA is TGTGCCAGGACAGAACTAGCGGGGAGCACAGATACGCAGTATTTT.

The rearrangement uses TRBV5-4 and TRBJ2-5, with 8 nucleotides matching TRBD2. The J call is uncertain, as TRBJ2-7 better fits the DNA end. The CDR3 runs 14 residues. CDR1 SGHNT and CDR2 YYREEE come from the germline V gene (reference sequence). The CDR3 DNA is TGTGCCAGCAGCTCGGGACTAGGAAATCACGAGCAGTACTTC. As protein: CASSSGLGNHEQYF.

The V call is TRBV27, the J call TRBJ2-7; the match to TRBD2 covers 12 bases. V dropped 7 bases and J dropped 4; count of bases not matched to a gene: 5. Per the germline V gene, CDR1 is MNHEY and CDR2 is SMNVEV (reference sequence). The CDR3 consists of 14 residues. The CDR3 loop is CASTDTSGRYEQYF. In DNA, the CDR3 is TGTGCCAGCACCGATACTAGCGGGAGGTACGAGCAGTACTTC.

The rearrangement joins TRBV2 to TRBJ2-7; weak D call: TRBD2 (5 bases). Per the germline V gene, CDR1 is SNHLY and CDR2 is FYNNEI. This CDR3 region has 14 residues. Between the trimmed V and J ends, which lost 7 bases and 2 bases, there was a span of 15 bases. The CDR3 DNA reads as TGTGCCAGCACCGAAGCCGGGGATCCCTACGAGCAGTACTTC. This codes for CASTEAGDPYEQYF.

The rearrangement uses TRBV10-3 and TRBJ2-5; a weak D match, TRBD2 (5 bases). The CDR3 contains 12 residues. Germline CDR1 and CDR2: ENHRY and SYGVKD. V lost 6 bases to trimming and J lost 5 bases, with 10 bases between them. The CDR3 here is CAISTGFETQYF. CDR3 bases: TGTGCCATCAGCACGGGATTCGAGACCCAGTACTTC.

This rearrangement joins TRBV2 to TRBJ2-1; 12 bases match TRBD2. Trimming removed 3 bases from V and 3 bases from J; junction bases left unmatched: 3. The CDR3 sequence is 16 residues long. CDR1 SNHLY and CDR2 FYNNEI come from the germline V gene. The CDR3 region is CASSEPSGRVYNEQFF. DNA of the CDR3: TGTGCCAGCAGTGAGCCTAGCGGGAGGGTCTACAATGAGCAGTTCTTC.

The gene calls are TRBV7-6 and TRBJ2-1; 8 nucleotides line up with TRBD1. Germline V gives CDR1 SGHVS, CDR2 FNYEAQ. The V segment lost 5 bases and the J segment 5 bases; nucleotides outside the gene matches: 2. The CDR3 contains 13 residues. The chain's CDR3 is CASSQGAHNEQFF. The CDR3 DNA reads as TGTGCCAGCAGCCAGGGGGCCCACAATGAGCAGTTCTTC.

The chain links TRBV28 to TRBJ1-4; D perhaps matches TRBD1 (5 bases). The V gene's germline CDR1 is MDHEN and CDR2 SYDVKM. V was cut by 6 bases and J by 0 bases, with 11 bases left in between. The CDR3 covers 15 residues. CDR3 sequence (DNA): TGTGCCAGCAGCCCTGGGGGGGCAACTAATGAAAAACTGTTTTTT. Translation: CASSPGGATNEKLFF.